One TCR beta chain is described in this entry. The target of this receptor is not known. In this record, gene identifiers and germline sequences come from the mouse. The CDR3 end falls 1 residue outside the read, so it is completed with the germline J gene. The record originates from a study of tissue T cells after allogeneic stem cell transplantation (dated 2022 in TCRdb). As for the study more broadly: The study profiled TCR beta repertoires across many tissues from research autopsies of patients with and without GVHD, plus mouse models of GVHD. On the human side, the study was prospective and observational, with no blinding or randomization.

Looking up the germline V gene yields CDR1 LGHNA and CDR2 YSYQKL. The germline V and J ends show losses of 6 bases and 0 bases respectively, and no gene match explains 2 bases of the junction. Taken from cysteine to phenylalanine, the CDR3 has 14 residues. Only the CDR3 bases that were read are kept: 39 of them, in frame from base 1. The receptor library was made with the immunoSEQ multiplex PCR assay. Adaptive Biotechnologies performed the TCRbeta CDR3 sequencing at survey depth and reported CDR3 sequences, V/J genes, productive frequency and template counts. Amplification of TCR beta CDR3 regions started from genomic DNA instead of RNA. The paper's processing steps were these. Jensen-Shannon divergence was used to quantify pairwise repertoire overlap between tissues, with a value of 1 indicating complete divergence and a value of 0 indicating identical repertoires. Tissues were clustered by single-linkage agglomerative hierarchical clustering of pairwise JSD values, and the clustering results were displayed as dendrograms. GLIPH2 was run on all patient samples with simulation_depth 1000, kmer_min_depth 3 and cdr3_length_cutoff 8, and groups with more than two unique CDR3s were retained. In a standardized tissue-overlap score, Jaccard GLIPH-group overlap across patients was extrapolated to a standard repertoire size of 1000 clones. Associations of diversity with clinical or experimental variables used linear mixed-effect models with tissue fixed effects and individual random effects. TCRdb provides this immuneACCESS table in a form limited to in-frame rearrangements. Some clones are lacking; in checked studies, under half of them reflect an unresolved V gene, and why the rest are absent is not known. V, J and clone size reflect that table, while D and trimming were determined from the DNA. Present in this sample are 2,100 or so clones, 35% to 45% of which were seen just once. The ten largest clones add up to under 35% of the sample.

The sample's time point label, decoded: mouse harvest day 14 after allogeneic transplant. Mouse grafts consisting of 10^7 T-cell-depleted bone marrow cells combined with 10^6 splenic CD5+ T cells were administered by tail vein injection. A major MHC-mismatch B6 (H2b) into BALB/c (H2d) model was used to model mouse GVHD, and tissues were profiled at day 7 or 14. On day 7 or 14 post-transplant, mouse tissues and retro-orbital blood were harvested with separate sterile tools for each animal, and livers were flushed beforehand. Before genomic DNA isolation with the DNeasy Blood & Tissue Kit, mouse tissues were minced with razor blades in buffered saline. Results the study describes overall, beyond this receptor: The patient cohort was small and clinically heterogeneous, and sampling depth was acknowledged as a limitation. Only a few T cell clones appeared in more than one patient, yet motif-based clustering showed tissue-specific repertoire signatures that were shared between patients. Which tissue TCRs were alloreactive or antigen-specific was not determined in the study, and some clones might have been persisting host cells. Within patients, how anatomically similar tissues were was a major factor shaping TCR repertoire composition, regardless of disease or transplant status. In both patients and mice, T cells from blood and spleen covered only a limited part of the TCR repertoire found in tissues.

The material sequenced was lymph node tissue. The V gene is TRBV2 and the J gene is TRBJ2-7; 10 central nucleotides agree with TRBD2. The sequence came from a female BALB/c mouse given C57BL/6 T cells with graft-versus-host disease after an allogeneic hematopoietic cell transplant. The encoded CDR3 is CASSDWGDSYEQYF. CDR3 DNA, as far as it was read: TGTGCCAGCAGTGACTGGGGGGACTCCTATGAACAGTAC.